This T cell receptor beta chain was recovered during a study of OX40 agonist ivuxolimab in advanced cancers. Broadly, across the study: Ivuxolimab was an agonistic, fully human IgG2 monoclonal antibody directed against OX40 (CD134), a costimulatory receptor. Of the approximately 54 dose-escalation patients, hepatocellular carcinoma was present in around 19, melanoma in approximately 15, renal cell carcinoma in 9 and head and neck cancer in 9. Three dose-escalation patients achieved partial responses, one with hepatocellular carcinoma and two with cutaneous melanoma. Patients were allowed to have had prior anti-PD-1, anti-PD-L1 or anti-CTLA-4 therapy, and approximately 40% of the dose-escalation patients had previously received checkpoint inhibitors. The paper describes the monotherapy dose-escalation part (N ≈ 52 patients) of the phase I trial of ivuxolimab. The dose-escalation cohort was 82.7% male with a mean age of approximately 59 years, ranging from about 20 to 85. Intravenous ivuxolimab was administered to patients every 2 weeks at six dose levels: 0.01, 0.1, 0.3, 1.5, 3 and 10 mg/kg. Peripheral TCRbeta sequencing aimed to test whether ivuxolimab altered TCR sequence diversity and caused clonal T-cell expansion. What the work shows at the level of the full study, not this receptor alone: At doses of 0.1 to 3.0 mg/kg, clonal expansion of both CD4+ and CD8+ blood T cells was observed from baseline to week 6. After ivuxolimab, expanded clones were on average more numerous among CD8+ T cells than among CD4+ T cells. The antigen specificity of the clonally expanded peripheral T cells was not determined. Low levels of normalized T-cell clonal expansion were also shown by some nonresponding patients. In partial responders in the 0.1-3.0 mg/kg groups, normalized peripheral clonal expansion was found to be among the lowest, especially among CD8+ T cells.

The germline V gene provides CDR1 MDHEN and CDR2 SYDVKM. V is cut by 7 bases and J by 0 bases, and the space between the germline ends is 13 bases. The CDR3 runs 14 amino acids, cysteine and phenylalanine included. Of all the DNA, just the CDR3 is kept, 42 bases in frame from base 1. As for this clone: There is no known antigen for this receptor. No base quality information exists; no much larger clone differs at one position.

Genomic DNA was extracted from sorted cells for sequencing of the TCRbeta CDR3 region. TCRbeta CDR3 regions were sequenced using the immunoSEQ Assay. Here the immuneACCESS table is served through TCRdb, limited to in-frame sequences with V and J called. Missing clones are a known gap in these copies; in checked studies unresolved V genes cover under half, and the rest lacks a known reason. A total of some 70,000 clones appear in this sample, 91% of them only once. In total, the top ten clones hold around 1% of the sample. Patients with autoimmune disease history or receiving systemic immunosuppression were excluded from the trial. Peripheral blood for TCR sequencing was collected from all dose cohorts at baseline, on cycle 4 day 1, and on cycle 7 day 1. The samples were taken from a phase I, first-in-human, multicenter, open-label dose-escalation trial of ivuxolimab. Adults with locally advanced or metastatic melanoma, renal cell, hepatocellular, or head and neck squamous cell carcinoma were enrolled in the trial. Before TCR sequencing, CD4+ and CD8+ T cells were separately sorted from peripheral blood.

Recombination connected TRBV28 to TRBJ2-7; the D segment is perhaps TRBD1 or TRBD2, each sharing 5 matched bases. The clonotype was recovered from an adult with an advanced solid tumor such as melanoma, head and neck, liver or kidney cancer. The source material was CD4+ or CD8+ T cells sorted from blood, sampled in a trial of the OX40 agonist ivuxolimab. The DNA is TGTGCCAGCATAGCAGGGAGAGCCTCCTACGAGCAGTACTTC. Translated, it reads CASIAGRASYEQYF.